A selection of T cell receptor beta chains follows, all from one sample in a study of cytomegalovirus exposure and HLA in healthy donors. TCRdb's table, derived via immunoSEQ multiplex PCR, lists solely in-frame clones and lacks some. The data hold hundreds of thousands of clones, with 86% observed a single time. Sample: PBMCs. Receptor source: a woman aged 18-29 years in good health and CMV-seronegative. Both conserved end residues are part of each CDR3. A D gene is named only where the DNA matches it firmly. Clone size, where shown, is once, few, many, or a class for clones that have expanded.

d_call clone_size j_call v_call cdr3_nt cdr3_aa
TRBD2 . TRBJ2-2 TRBV5-6 TGTGCCAGCAGCTTGGTTGGACTAGCGGCGGGGGAGCTGTTTTTT CASSLVGLAAGELFF
TRBD2 . TRBJ2-1 TRBV11-2 TGTGCCAGCAGCCCAACTACTAGCGTTCCCCCCTACAATGAGCAGTTCTTC CASSPTTSVPPYNEQFF
TRBD1 . TRBJ1-2 TRBV28 TGTGCCAGCAGTTTGTCCACCGGGACAGGGGCGTTCGGCTACACCTTC CASSLSTGTGAFGYTF
. few TRBJ1-1 TRBV5-4 TGTGCCAGCAGCTTCCGACAGTTCTCCGGAGCTTTCTTT CASSFRQFSGAFF
. . TRBJ1-5 TRBV10-3 TGTGCCATCAGTGATGAGGGTAGCAATCAGCCCCAGCATTTT CAISDEGSNQPQHF
TRBD1 . TRBJ2-3 TRBV11-3 TGTGCCAGCAGCTCGTGGACAGGGAAGGATACGCAGTATTTT CASSSWTGKDTQYF
. . TRBJ1-1 TRBV30 TGTGCCTGGAGGTATACAGGGAAGACTGAAGCTTTCTTT CAWRYTGKTEAFF
. few TRBJ1-5 TRBV28 TGTGCCAGCAGTTTGGCCGTAAATCAGCCCCAGCATTTT CASSLAVNQPQHF
. . TRBJ2-1 TRBV28 TGTGCCAGCAGTCAATCCAGACTACCTAACAATGAGCAGTTCTTC CASSQSRLPNNEQFF
. . TRBJ1-5 TRBV30 TGTGCCTGGAGCGAGTTTAATAGCAATCAGCCCCAGCATTTT CAWSEFNSNQPQHF
. . TRBJ1-2 TRBV9 TGTGCCAGCAGCAATGACAGAGGCGGCTACACCTTC CASSNDRGGYTF
. . TRBJ2-7 TRBV5-8 TGTGCCAGCAGCTTGGCGGCGGCCTCCTACGAGCAGTACTTC CASSLAAASYEQYF
TRBD2 . TRBJ2-7 TRBV13 TGTGCCAGCAGCATGACTAGCGGGGGGCCCTCAGCCTACGAGCAGTACTTC CASSMTSGGPSAYEQYF
. . TRBJ1-4 TRBV28 TGTGCCAGCAGTTTAGGGCAGAATGAAAAACTGTTTTTT CASSLGQNEKLFF